One and the same sample provided the 20 T cell receptor beta chains below, sequenced in a study of cytomegalovirus exposure and HLA in healthy donors. Clones were read by immunoSEQ multiplex PCR, and TCRdb kept only the in-frame ones, dropping some. This table holds tens of thousands of clones, approximately 88% found once. Sample: PBMCs. The source is a woman aged 18 to 35 in good health and CMV-seropositive.

This chain connects TRBV6-1 to TRBJ2-6; D is ambiguous. With 3 bases removed from V and 0 bases from J, the gap between germline ends came to 9 bases. In germline, CDR1 is MNHNS, CDR2 SASEGT. CDR3 length: 16 amino acids. DNA for the CDR3: TGTGCCAGCAGTGATGAGGTCTCCTCTGGGGCCAACGTCCTGACTTTC. Translated, it gives CASSDEVSSGANVLTF.

The genes are TRBV28 and TRBJ2-3; D is perhaps TRBD2 (7 bases). Trimming removed 8 bases from V and 4 bases from J, with 13 bases in between. CDR1 is MDHEN, CDR2 SYDVKM, per germline. The CDR3 length is 13 residues. The CDR3, as DNA: TGTGCCAGCGTTGGGGGGGCCGCAGATACGCAGTATTTT. Its translation is CASVGGAADTQYF.

The chain carries TRBV19 and TRBJ1-2, with 9 bases matching TRBD1. The CDR3 length is 17 residues. Germline lookup yields CDR1 LNHDA and CDR2 SQIVND (reference sequence). With V trimmed by 5 bases and J by 5 bases, 15 bases remained unmatched. The DNA of the CDR3 is TGTGCCAGTAGTGTGTTTCTTTTTGGACAGGGGAGATATGGCTACACCTTC. Protein: CASSVFLFGQGRYGYTF.

The chain recombines TRBV19 with TRBJ2-3; TRBD2 matches at 11 bases. V shed 4 bases and J 2 bases; nucleotides not matched to a gene: 5. Germline V gene lookup returns CDR1 LNHDA and CDR2 SQIVND (reference sequence). The CDR3 consists of 16 residues. In DNA form, the CDR3 reads TGTGCCAGTAGTACGGGACTAGCGGCTTTCACAGATACGCAGTATTTT. Protein: CASSTGLAAFTDTQYF.

The chain employs TRBV11-3 and TRBJ1-1, with TRBD1 matching 10 bases. The J segment lost 4 bases and the V segment lost 3 bases, leaving 5 bases of the junction unmatched. There are 15 residues in the CDR3. Germline CDR1 reads SGHNT; CDR2 reads YENEEA. The CDR3 DNA sequence: TGTGCCAGCAGCTTCGGACAGGGGGGAGGCACTGAAGCTTTCTTT. Encoded protein: CASSFGQGGGTEAFF.

The chain is built from TRBV27 and TRBJ2-1, with TRBD2 matching over 14 bases. The CDR3 is made up of 16 amino acids. V was pared by 6 bases and J by 6 bases, with 7 bases of the junction left unmatched. CDR1 MNHEY and CDR2 SMNVEV come from the germline V gene (reference sequence). This CDR3 is CASSDGGLAGGNEQFF. DNA of the CDR3: TGTGCCAGCAGCGATGGCGGACTAGCGGGGGGCAATGAGCAGTTCTTC.

This clone turned up a few times. The chain recombines TRBV7-8 with TRBJ1-2; D ambiguous. V lost 2 bases and J lost 7, with 17 bases in between. The CDR3 is 15 residues long. Germline V CDR1 and CDR2: SGHVS, FQNEAQ. The CDR3 region is CASSLPRRGFSGYTF. In nucleotides, the CDR3 is TGTGCCAGCAGCTTACCCCGGAGAGGGTTCAGTGGCTACACCTTC.

The V and J genes are TRBV21-1 and TRBJ1-5. TRBV21-1 is recorded as a pseudogene. This CDR3 region has 13 residues. The CDR3 sequence: CASSSLDCPAQHF. CDR3 sequence (DNA): TGTGCCAGCAGCAGTCTGGACTGCCCGGCCCAGCATTTT.

The rearrangement joins TRBV6-1 to TRBJ2-7; a weak D match, TRBD1 (6 bases). CDR1 MNHNS and CDR2 SASEGT come from the germline V gene. This CDR3 region has 13 residues. V was trimmed by 10 bases and J by 2 bases, leaving 15 bases between them. In DNA, the CDR3 is TGTGCCACCTCGGACAGACCTGCCTACGAGCAGTACTTC. Its translation is CATSDRPAYEQYF.

Only a few counts were recorded for this clone. The chain is built from TRBV2 and TRBJ2-7; D gene uncertain. V was shortened by 5 bases and J by 4 bases, with 9 bases between the two germline ends. The CDR3 has 12 residues. Germline assignment: CDR1 SNHLY and CDR2 FYNNEI. The CDR3 bases are TGTGCCAGCAGTCACACCGAATACGAGCAGTACTTC. The encoded protein is CASSHTEYEQYF.

The chain recombines TRBV2 with TRBJ2-5, with 11 bases that match TRBD2. The CDR3 covers 16 residues. J lost 1 base, V lost 8 bases, and 9 bases had no gene match. In germline, CDR1 is SNHLY, CDR2 FYNNEI. CDR3 amino acids: CASHHGTSGAQETQYF. The CDR3 DNA reads as TGTGCCAGCCACCACGGGACTAGCGGAGCCCAAGAGACCCAGTACTTC.

This chain links TRBV19 with TRBJ2-5, with TRBD1 identical over 8 bases. This CDR3 spans 13 amino acids. Germline loops: CDR1 LNHDA, CDR2 SQIVND (reference sequence). The trim removed 8 bases at V and 5 bases at J, leaving 7 bases unmatched. The CDR3 DNA sequence: TGTGCCAGTGCAGGGGGCCGGGGCGAGACCCAGTACTTC. This translates into CASAGGRGETQYF.

The chain is built from TRBV5-8 and TRBJ2-7, with D perhaps matching TRBD1 (5 bases). Between the trimmed V and J ends, which lost 0 bases and 7 bases, there was a span of 8 bases. The germline CDR1 and CDR2 sequences are SGHTS and YDEGEE. This CDR3 has 12 amino acids. CDR3 nucleotide sequence: TGTGCCAGCAGCTTGGGAAAGGGGGAGCAGTACTTC. Its protein product is CASSLGKGEQYF.

The gene calls are TRBV10-3 and TRBJ2-7; 7 nucleotides match TRBD1. The germline gives CDR1 ENHRY, CDR2 SYGVKD. V gave up 5 bases and J gave up 3 bases; unmatched junction bases: 13. The CDR3 totals 16 residues. The CDR3 loop is CAISPDRSLYRYEQYF. CDR3 in DNA: TGTGCCATCAGTCCGGACAGGAGCCTCTACCGCTACGAGCAGTACTTC.

The chain combines TRBV21-1 with TRBJ2-1; the tabulated D call, TRBD2, remains unverified against the DNA. TRBV21-1 is a listed pseudogene. This CDR3 contains 19 residues. This CDR3 is CASSKRTWDETSSYNEQFF. CDR3 DNA: TGTGCCAGCAGCAAAAGGACTTGGGATGAGACTAGCTCCTACAATGAGCAGTTCTTC.

The chain employs TRBV18 and TRBJ1-4, with a possible D match to TRBD1 (5 bases). Germline lookup yields CDR1 KGHSH and CDR2 LQKENI. V gave up 6 bases and J gave up 5 bases, with 13 bases separating them. The CDR3 has 14 amino acids. The CDR3 spells CASSGGTGNEKLFF. CDR3 bases: TGTGCCAGCTCCGGCGGGACCGGGAATGAAAAACTGTTTTTT.

The V and J genes are TRBV30 and TRBJ1-3, with 7 bases matching TRBD1. The CDR3 sequence is 14 residues long. The junction had 9 bases not matched to a gene; V was cut back by 3 bases and J by 7 bases. Germline CDR1 and CDR2: GTSNPN and SVGIG (reference sequence). The CDR3 here is CAWRRGPRGNTIYF. The CDR3 DNA is TGTGCCTGGAGGAGGGGGCCGAGGGGGAACACCATATATTTT.

The chain combines TRBV29-1 with TRBJ1-1; 7 bases are shared with TRBD1. V was clipped by 4 bases and J by 3 bases; unmatched bases: 8. CDR1 SQVTM and CDR2 ANQGSEA come from the germline V gene. The CDR3 runs 14 residues. CDR3 sequence (DNA): TGCAGCGTTGTAGACGGAACAGGGGACACTGAAGCTTTCTTT. As protein: CSVVDGTGDTEAFF.

This chain joins TRBV7-6 and TRBJ1-6, with D perhaps matching TRBD1 (5 bases). The germline gives CDR1 SGHVS, CDR2 FNYEAQ. The ends were cut back, 2 bases at V and 6 bases at J, with 11 bases in the middle. CDR3 length: 15 amino acids. This CDR3 reads CASSLFAGSNSPLHF. CDR3 in DNA: TGTGCCAGCAGCTTATTTGCAGGGTCTAATTCACCCCTCCACTTT.

This clone has just a few counts. The chain links TRBV5-1 to TRBJ1-1; TRBD1 might be the D (6 bases). There are 15 residues in the CDR3. CDR1 and CDR2 from the germline V gene are SGHRS and YFSETQ. V dropped 1 base and J dropped 4 bases, with 14 bases sitting between them. CDR3 coding DNA: TGCGCCAGCAGCTTGTCGGGGGGCGAGGGCACTGAAGCTTTCTTT. This translates into CASSLSGGEGTEAFF.